The rows below give T cell receptor beta chains drawn from one sample of a study of control samples from healthy donors and cancer patients. Only in-frame clones appear in the TCRdb table, and some are missing; sequencing was by immunoSEQ multiplex PCR. The table records roughly 400,000 clones, approximately 92% of them present only once. Sequencing was carried out using PBMCs. These receptor sequences come from a man between 40 and 49 years old with head and neck cancer. The CDR3 runs from the conserved cysteine through the conserved F or W. The D gene is left open where the match is weak. A clone size is listed for some rows: how often the clone was seen (once, few, many), or a class if it is expanded.

D gene,clone size,V gene,J gene,CDR3 DNA,CDR3 protein
TRBD1,-,TRBV7-6,TRBJ2-1,TGTGCCAGCAGCTTAAGAACTACAGGGGGCAATGAGCAGTTCTTC,CASSLRTTGGNEQFF
-,-,TRBV24-1,TRBJ2-3,TGTGCCACCAGTGATTCTGGGTTAGGGGGAGATACGCAGTATTTT,CATSDSGLGGDTQYF
-,once,TRBV6-6,TRBJ1-4,TGTGCCAGCAGTTATGGCAGCCTTGAAAAACTGTTTTTT,CASSYGSLEKLFF
-,few,TRBV7-6,TRBJ1-3,TGTGCCAGCAGCTCCCCGGACCCCTCTGGAAACACCATATATTTT,CASSSPDPSGNTIYF
-,few,TRBV14,TRBJ1-2,TGTGCCAGCAGCCAAGATGGCCGAGCAGAGAATGGCTACACCTTC,CASSQDGRAENGYTF
-,-,TRBV28,TRBJ2-3,TGTGCCAGCATATTAGGGGATGAGCGCACAGATACGCAGTATTTT,CASILGDERTDTQYF
TRBD2,-,TRBV6-5,TRBJ2-5,TGTGCCAGCAGTTCCGGGACTAGCGGGATCGGGGAGACCCAGTACTTC,CASSSGTSGIGETQYF
-,-,TRBV2,TRBJ1-1,TGTGCCAGCAGTGAAGGGGGTTTCGCTGAAGCTTTCTTT,CASSEGGFAEAFF
-,-,TRBV6-5,TRBJ1-1,TGTGCCAGCAGTTACGGACGGATGAACACTGAAGCTTTCTTT,CASSYGRMNTEAFF
-,once,TRBV6-5,TRBJ1-1,TGTGCCAGCAGTTCCCTCGGGGCAGGCGAGCAAGTTGAAGCTTTCTTT,CASSSLGAGEQVEAFF
TRBD2,-,TRBV19,TRBJ2-2,TGTGCCAGTAGACCTAGCGGGCCGAACACCGGGGAGCTGTTTTTT,CASRPSGPNTGELFF
-,once,TRBV6-2/TRBV6-3,TRBJ2-3,TGTGCCAGCAGTTTGGACTACCCGAGCACAGATACGCAGTATTTT,CASSLDYPSTDTQYF
-,-,TRBV5-1,TRBJ2-2,TGCGCCAGCAGCTTCACAAACCTGGATAACACCGGGGAGCTGTTTTTT,CASSFTNLDNTGELFF
-,-,TRBV7-2,TRBJ1-4,TGTGCCAGCAGCTTAAGGGGGACGGGCGATGAAAAACTGTTTTTT,CASSLRGTGDEKLFF
TRBD1,-,TRBV2,TRBJ1-1,TGTGCCAGCAGTCCGTACCCGACAGGGACCACTGAAGCTTTCTTT,CASSPYPTGTTEAFF
-,-,TRBV3-1/TRBV3-2,TRBJ1-1,TGTGCCAGCAAAACGGACAGGAACACTGAAGCTTTCTTT,CASKTDRNTEAFF
-,-,TRBV28,TRBJ1-4,TGTGCCAGCAGTTTCCTCGGAAAACTGTTTTTT,CASSFLGKLFF
-,-,TRBV9,TRBJ2-2,TGTGCCAGCAGCGTAGAGGGGACACTGCTGGGGAACACCGGGGAGCTGTTTTTT,CASSVEGTLLGNTGELFF
TRBD2,-,TRBV7-2,TRBJ2-1,TGTGCCAGCAGCTTGGCCAGCGGGGACTACAATGAGCAGTTCTTC,CASSLASGDYNEQFF
-,-,TRBV18,TRBJ2-5,TGTGCCAGCTCACCAACGTTAGAGACCCAGTACTTC,CASSPTLETQYF
TRBD1,-,TRBV24-1,TRBJ2-6,TGTGCCACCAGTGATGAGACAGGGGCCGGGGCCAACGTCCTGACTTTC,CATSDETGAGANVLTF
-,-,TRBV20-1,TRBJ2-5,TGCAGTGCTAGATCCCCAGAGACCCAGTACTTC,CSARSPETQYF
-,-,TRBV24-1,TRBJ1-2,TGTGCCACCAGTGGGACAGCTGCCTCTAACTATGGCTACACCTTC,CATSGTAASNYGYTF
TRBD1,-,TRBV2,TRBJ2-5,TGTGCCAGCAGCCGACAGGGGTCGGAGGAGACCCAGTACTTC,CASSRQGSEETQYF
-,-,TRBV19,TRBJ1-4,TGTGCCAGTAGTATCGGACACACCGGAGGACTGTTTTTT,CASSIGHTGGLFF
-,-,TRBV5-5,TRBJ1-5,TGTGCCAGCAGCTTGCAGACAGGACGCAATCAGCCCCAGCATTTT,CASSLQTGRNQPQHF
-,-,TRBV28,TRBJ1-2,TGTGCCAGCAGGGGTTTCAGGGAGGGCTACACCTTC,CASRGFREGYTF
-,-,TRBV19,TRBJ2-7,TGTGCCAGTAGTATAGGCAGTACCTACGAGCAGTACTTC,CASSIGSTYEQYF
-,-,TRBV27,TRBJ2-3,TGTGCCAGCTCAGCCGTTAGTGGCGGCACAGATACGCAGTATTTT,CASSAVSGGTDTQYF
-,-,TRBV27,TRBJ2-1,TGTGCCAGCAGTTTAAGTTCTACGGGTAACAATGAGCAGTTCTTC,CASSLSSTGNNEQFF
-,-,TRBV7-3,TRBJ1-2,TGTGCCAGCAGCTTAGGGGGAGGGAACTATGGCTACACCTTC,CASSLGGGNYGYTF
TRBD2,-,TRBV28,TRBJ2-3,TGTGCCAGCAGTTTACGGCTAGCGGGAGCGAGCACAGATACGCAGTATTTT,CASSLRLAGASTDTQYF
-,-,TRBV5-5,TRBJ1-1,TGTGCCAGCAGCTTGGCGGCAGGAGAGGTGAACACTGAAGCTTTCTTT,CASSLAAGEVNTEAFF
-,-,TRBV11-3,TRBJ2-5,TGTGCCAGCAGCTTAGTTCCGGGGAAAGGCCAAGAGACCCAGTACTTC,CASSLVPGKGQETQYF
-,-,TRBV18,TRBJ1-2,TGTGCCAGCTCACCTGACCCAGGGGTCGGCACTGGCTACACCTTC,CASSPDPGVGTGYTF
-,-,TRBV6-2/TRBV6-3,TRBJ2-3,TGTGCCAGCAGTTACTCGGCCTCCACAGATACGCAGTATTTT,CASSYSASTDTQYF
-,-,TRBV29-1,TRBJ1-1,TGCAGCGTTGAAGAGTACACTGAAGCTTTCTTT,CSVEEYTEAFF
TRBD1,-,TRBV6-5,TRBJ2-2,TGTGCCAGCAGCCACCGGGACAGTTCCACCGGGGAGCTGTTTTTT,CASSHRDSSTGELFF
-,-,TRBV27,TRBJ2-7,TGTGCCAGCAGTTTAAGGGAAAGCTCCTACGAGCAGTACTTC,CASSLRESSYEQYF
TRBD1,-,TRBV7-2,TRBJ2-5,TGTGCCAGCAGCTTCGGACAGGGACGGGAGACCCAGTACTTC,CASSFGQGRETQYF
-,-,TRBV5-6,TRBJ1-5,TGTGCCAGCAGCCTGGGTCTCGGGGGGACAAATCAGCCCCAGCATTTT,CASSLGLGGTNQPQHF
TRBD1,once,TRBV30,TRBJ1-5,TGTGCCTGGAGTGTAAGAAGGCAGGGGGCGTACAGCAATCAGCCCCAGCATTTT,CAWSVRRQGAYSNQPQHF
TRBD2,-,TRBV2,TRBJ2-1,TGTGCCAGCAGTGACGTCGGACTCCCCGGGAGGGACAATGAGCAGTTCTTC,CASSDVGLPGRDNEQFF
-,once,TRBV6-2/TRBV6-3,TRBJ2-7,TGTGCCAGCAGTTACCTAGATGAGGGCCCCTCCTACGAGCAGTACTTC,CASSYLDEGPSYEQYF
-,once,TRBV6-5,TRBJ1-4,TGTGCCAGCAGTTACAGTGTGGACAGTACTAATGAAAAACTGTTTTTT,CASSYSVDSTNEKLFF
TRBD1,-,TRBV19,TRBJ1-4,TGTGCCAGTAGGCTGGACAGGGGTGAAAAACTGTTTTTT,CASRLDRGEKLFF
TRBD1,few,TRBV6-6,TRBJ1-1,TGTGCCAGCAGTTACTCGACAGGGGATACTGAAGCTTTCTTT,CASSYSTGDTEAFF
TRBD1,-,TRBV7-9,TRBJ1-1,TGTGCCAGCAGCTTTAACAGGGGTGGCACTGAAGCTTTCTTT,CASSFNRGGTEAFF
-,-,TRBV3-1/TRBV3-2,TRBJ1-2,TGTGCCAGCAGCCCCAACACGGGAGGCTACACCTTC,CASSPNTGGYTF
-,-,TRBV12-3/TRBV12-4,TRBJ1-5,TGTGCCAGCAGTTTAGCGGAATATCAGCCCCAGCATTTT,CASSLAEYQPQHF
-,once,TRBV9,TRBJ2-3,TGTGCCAGCAGCTCCACCAGGGACTATACGCAGTATTTT,CASSSTRDYTQYF
TRBD2,-,TRBV7-9,TRBJ2-5,TGTGCCAGCTCCCCCGAAAGGAGCGGGGCCCCGGGGGAGACCCAGTACTTC,CASSPERSGAPGETQYF
-,once,TRBV6-5,TRBJ2-7,TGTGCCAGCAGTTACTTGGGGGGCGGTTACGAGCAGTACTTC,CASSYLGGGYEQYF
TRBD2,-,TRBV11-2,TRBJ2-2,TGTGCCAGCAGCTTAGTATGGGACTTTCTAGCGGAGAACACCGGGGAGCTGTTTTTT,CASSLVWDFLAENTGELFF
TRBD2,-,TRBV6-6,TRBJ2-2,TGTGCCAGCAGTTACAGCCTAGCGGGAGACGCCGGGGAGCTGTTTTTT,CASSYSLAGDAGELFF
-,few,TRBV9,TRBJ1-1,TGTGCCAGCAGCGCCGACCACTACACTGAAGCTTTCTTT,CASSADHYTEAFF
TRBD2,-,TRBV28,TRBJ2-7,TGTGCCAGCAGTTTAGAGCGGGAGAGGGGGAGTTCCTACGAGCAGTACTTC,CASSLERERGSSYEQYF